This is a list of T cell receptor beta chains from one sample in a study of T-cell reconstitution after alpha-beta-depleted transplantation in children. TCRdb fed the PCR reads into MiXCR, producing one record per CDR3 protein. The repertoire holds about 110,000 distinct CDR3 sequences, around a tenth seen once, with less than 35% in the top ten. The source material was PBMCs, sampled before TCRalphabeta/CD19-depleted stem cell transplant. All receptors derive from a boy younger than 10 with acute lymphoblastic leukemia, due to receive a stem cell transplant. CDR3s include the opening cysteine and the closing phenylalanine or tryptophan. The D gene is left open where the match is weak. Not every row has a clone size; where given, it reads once, few, many or a size class.

J gene: TRBJ1-1
D gene: -
clone size: -
V gene: TRBV6-5
CDR3 protein: CASSLSSRGSTEAFF
CDR3 DNA: TGTGCCAGCAGTCTATCATCGAGGGGTTCCACTGAAGCTTTCTTT

J gene: TRBJ2-7
D gene: -
clone size: many
V gene: TRBV10-3
CDR3 protein: CATWDGRSYEQYF
CDR3 DNA: TGTGCCACTTGGGACGGTAGATCCTACGAGCAGTACTTC

J gene: TRBJ1-6
D gene: -
clone size: -
V gene: TRBV4-1
CDR3 protein: CASSQDWDYNSPLHF
CDR3 DNA: TGCGCCAGCAGCCAAGATTGGGACTATAATTCACCCCTCCACTTT

J gene: TRBJ2-7
D gene: -
clone size: -
V gene: TRBV5-1
CDR3 protein: CASSLDVVSSYEQYF
CDR3 DNA: TGCGCCAGCAGCTTGGATGTCGTAAGCTCCTACGAGCAGTACTTC

J gene: TRBJ2-5
D gene: -
clone size: few
V gene: TRBV29-1
CDR3 protein: CSVLQPQETQYF
CDR3 DNA: TGCAGCGTTCTACAGCCTCAAGAGACCCAGTACTTC

J gene: TRBJ2-5
D gene: TRBD2
clone size: -
V gene: TRBV5-6
CDR3 protein: CASSSAGVGETQYF
CDR3 DNA: TGTGCCAGCAGCTCGGCGGGAGTTGGGGAGACCCAGTACTTC

J gene: TRBJ2-5
D gene: TRBD1
clone size: many
V gene: TRBV20-1
CDR3 protein: CSAPGQGRETQYF
CDR3 DNA: TGCAGTGCGCCGGGACAGGGGAGGGAGACCCAGTACTTC

J gene: TRBJ2-5
D gene: -
clone size: many
V gene: TRBV3-1
CDR3 protein: CASSQDSSETQYF
CDR3 DNA: TGTGCCAGCAGCCAAGATTCTAGCGAGACCCAGTACTTC

J gene: TRBJ1-1
D gene: -
clone size: many
V gene: TRBV7-2
CDR3 protein: CASSLGSLNTEAFF
CDR3 DNA: TGTGCCAGCAGCTTAGGCAGCTTGAACACTGAAGCTTTCTTT

J gene: TRBJ2-7
D gene: -
clone size: -
V gene: TRBV5-1
CDR3 protein: CASSLSGQRGFSYEQYF
CDR3 DNA: TGCGCCAGCAGCCTATCGGGACAAAGAGGATTCTCCTACGAGCAGTACTTC

J gene: TRBJ2-2
D gene: -
clone size: -
V gene: TRBV7-9
CDR3 protein: CASSSVAGELFF
CDR3 DNA: TGTGCCAGCAGCTCCGTGGCCGGGGAGCTGTTTTTT

J gene: TRBJ1-3
D gene: -
clone size: -
V gene: TRBV28
CDR3 protein: CASSLSAGNTIYF
CDR3 DNA: TGTGCCAGCAGTTTATCGGCTGGAAACACCATATATTTT

J gene: TRBJ2-7
D gene: -
clone size: few
V gene: TRBV2
CDR3 protein: CASSEGTPAYEQYF
CDR3 DNA: TGTGCCAGCAGTGAAGGCACGCCGGCCTACGAGCAGTACTTC

J gene: TRBJ2-1
D gene: -
clone size: few
V gene: TRBV3-1
CDR3 protein: CASSHRGGGDNEQFF
CDR3 DNA: TGTGCCAGCAGCCACCGAGGGGGCGGGGACAATGAGCAGTTCTTC

J gene: TRBJ2-1
D gene: TRBD2
clone size: -
V gene: TRBV28
CDR3 protein: CAASGSPPNEQFF
CDR3 DNA: TGTGCCGCCAGCGGGAGCCCACCCAATGAGCAGTTCTTC

J gene: TRBJ2-5
D gene: TRBD2
clone size: many
V gene: TRBV20-1
CDR3 protein: CSARDGGRGQTQYF
CDR3 DNA: TGCAGTGCTAGAGACGGCGGGAGGGGGCAGACCCAGTACTTC

J gene: TRBJ2-7
D gene: -
clone size: many
V gene: TRBV12-3/TRBV12-4
CDR3 protein: CASRPTLAYEQYF
CDR3 DNA: TGTGCCAGCAGACCGACACTTGCCTACGAGCAGTACTTC

J gene: TRBJ1-1
D gene: -
clone size: -
V gene: TRBV27
CDR3 protein: CASSSNIRPNTEAFF
CDR3 DNA: TGTGCCAGCAGTTCCAACATTCGCCCGAACACTGAAGCTTTCTTT

J gene: TRBJ2-1
D gene: TRBD2
clone size: -
V gene: TRBV20-1
CDR3 protein: CSARDLLAGHNEQFF
CDR3 DNA: TGCAGTGCTAGAGATCTACTAGCGGGCCACAATGAGCAGTTCTTC

J gene: TRBJ2-3
D gene: TRBD2
clone size: -
V gene: TRBV3-1
CDR3 protein: CTSSFWEVATSGVLDTQYF
CDR3 DNA: TGTACCAGCAGTTTTTGGGAGGTAGCGACTAGCGGGGTCTTGGATACGCAGTATTTT

J gene: TRBJ2-3
D gene: TRBD2
clone size: -
V gene: TRBV12-3/TRBV12-4
CDR3 protein: CASSLSSGGAYTQYF
CDR3 DNA: TGTGCCAGCAGTTTGAGTAGCGGGGGTGCTTATACGCAGTATTTT

J gene: TRBJ1-5
D gene: TRBD1
clone size: -
V gene: TRBV5-5
CDR3 protein: CASSLAGQPHQPQHF
CDR3 DNA: TGTGCCAGCAGCTTAGCGGGACAGCCTCATCAGCCCCAGCATTTT

J gene: TRBJ1-5
D gene: -
clone size: -
V gene: TRBV2
CDR3 protein: CASSKRYNQPQHF
CDR3 DNA: TGTGCCAGCAGCAAGCGCTACAATCAGCCCCAGCATTTT

J gene: TRBJ2-7
D gene: TRBD1
clone size: few
V gene: TRBV10-3
CDR3 protein: CAISGQGARNYEQYF
CDR3 DNA: TGTGCCATCAGTGGACAGGGGGCGCGTAACTACGAGCAGTACTTC

J gene: TRBJ2-5
D gene: -
clone size: -
V gene: TRBV20-1
CDR3 protein: CSAREGEETQYF
CDR3 DNA: TGCAGTGCTAGAGAGGGAGAAGAGACCCAGTACTTC

J gene: TRBJ2-4
D gene: TRBD2
clone size: -
V gene: TRBV12-3/TRBV12-4
CDR3 protein: CASSFGLAGAGNIQYF
CDR3 DNA: TGTGCCAGCAGTTTCGGACTAGCGGGAGCCGGAAACATTCAGTACTTC

J gene: TRBJ2-4
D gene: -
clone size: few
V gene: TRBV20-1
CDR3 protein: CSARGPSKAKNIQYF
CDR3 DNA: TGCAGTGCTAGAGGGCCGAGTAAGGCCAAAAACATTCAGTACTTC

J gene: TRBJ1-5
D gene: TRBD1
clone size: few
V gene: TRBV20-1
CDR3 protein: CSARETGVLNQPQHF
CDR3 DNA: TGCAGTGCTAGAGAAACAGGGGTACTTAATCAGCCCCAGCATTTT